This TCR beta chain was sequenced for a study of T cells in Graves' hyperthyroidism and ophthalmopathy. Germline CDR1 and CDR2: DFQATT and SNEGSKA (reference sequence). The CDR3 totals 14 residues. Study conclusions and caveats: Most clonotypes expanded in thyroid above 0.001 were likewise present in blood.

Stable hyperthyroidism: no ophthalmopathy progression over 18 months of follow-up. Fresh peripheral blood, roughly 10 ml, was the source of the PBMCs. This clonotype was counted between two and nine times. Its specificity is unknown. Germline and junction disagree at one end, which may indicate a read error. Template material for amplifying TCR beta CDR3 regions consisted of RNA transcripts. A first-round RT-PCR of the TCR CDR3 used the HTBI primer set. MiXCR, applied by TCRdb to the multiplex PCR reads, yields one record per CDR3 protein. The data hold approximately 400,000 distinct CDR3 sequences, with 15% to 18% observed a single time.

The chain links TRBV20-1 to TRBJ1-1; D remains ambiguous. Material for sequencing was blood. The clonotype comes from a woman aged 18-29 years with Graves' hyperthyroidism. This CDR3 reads CNARESRGLNEAFF. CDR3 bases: TGCAATGCTAGAGAATCCCGTGGACTTAATGAAGCTTTCTTT.